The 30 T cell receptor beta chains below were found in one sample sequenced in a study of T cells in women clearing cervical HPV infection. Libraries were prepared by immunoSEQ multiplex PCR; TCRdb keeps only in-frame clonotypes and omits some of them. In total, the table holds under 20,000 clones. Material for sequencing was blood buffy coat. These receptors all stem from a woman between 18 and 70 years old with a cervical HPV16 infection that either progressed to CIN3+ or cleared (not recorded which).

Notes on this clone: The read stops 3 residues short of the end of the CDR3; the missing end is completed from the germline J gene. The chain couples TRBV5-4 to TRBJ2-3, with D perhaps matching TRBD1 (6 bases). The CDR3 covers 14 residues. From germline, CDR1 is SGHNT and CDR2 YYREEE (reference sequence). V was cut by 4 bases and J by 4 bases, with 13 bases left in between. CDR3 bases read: TGTGCCAGCAGCATAAAACAGGGCTCAGATACG. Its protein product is CASSIKQGSDT. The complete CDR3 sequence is CASSIKQGSDTQYF.

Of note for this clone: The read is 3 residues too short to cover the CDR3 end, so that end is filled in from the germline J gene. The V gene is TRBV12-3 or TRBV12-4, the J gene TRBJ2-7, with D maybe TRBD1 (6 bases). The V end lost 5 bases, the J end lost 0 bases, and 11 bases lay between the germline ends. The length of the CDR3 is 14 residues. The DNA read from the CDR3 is TGTGCCAGCAGTCCCCGGACAGACTCCTACGAG. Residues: CASSPRTDSYE. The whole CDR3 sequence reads CASSPRTDSYEQYF.

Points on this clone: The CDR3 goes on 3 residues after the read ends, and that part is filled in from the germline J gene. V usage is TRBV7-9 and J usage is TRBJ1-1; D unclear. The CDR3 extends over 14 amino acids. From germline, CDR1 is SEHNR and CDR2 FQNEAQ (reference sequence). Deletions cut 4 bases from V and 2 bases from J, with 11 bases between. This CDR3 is CASSSPQINTEAFF. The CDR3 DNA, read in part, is TGTGCCAGCAGCTCGCCGCAGATAAACACTGAA.

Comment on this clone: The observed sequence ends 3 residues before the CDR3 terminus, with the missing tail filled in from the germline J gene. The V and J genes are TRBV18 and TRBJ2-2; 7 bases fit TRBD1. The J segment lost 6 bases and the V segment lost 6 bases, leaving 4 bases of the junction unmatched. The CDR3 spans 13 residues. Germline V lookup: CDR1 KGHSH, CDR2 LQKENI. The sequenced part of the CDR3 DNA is TGTGCCAGCTCCCCCGACAGGGCCGGGGAG. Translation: CASSPDRAGE. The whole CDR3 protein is CASSPDRAGELFF. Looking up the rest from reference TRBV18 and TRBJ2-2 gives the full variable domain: NAGVMQNPRHLVRRRGQEARLRCSPMKGHSHVYWYRQLPEEGLKFMVYLQKENIIDESGMPKERFSAEFPKEGPSILRIQQVVRGDSAAYFCASSPDRAGELFFGEGSRLTVL.

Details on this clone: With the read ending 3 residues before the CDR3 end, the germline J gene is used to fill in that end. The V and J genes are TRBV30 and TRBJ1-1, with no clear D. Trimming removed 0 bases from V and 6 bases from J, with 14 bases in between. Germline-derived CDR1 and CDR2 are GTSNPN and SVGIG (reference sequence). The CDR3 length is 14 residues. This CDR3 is CAWSVPAYVAEAFF. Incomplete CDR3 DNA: TGTGCCTGGAGTGTACCCGCCTACGTCGCTGAA.

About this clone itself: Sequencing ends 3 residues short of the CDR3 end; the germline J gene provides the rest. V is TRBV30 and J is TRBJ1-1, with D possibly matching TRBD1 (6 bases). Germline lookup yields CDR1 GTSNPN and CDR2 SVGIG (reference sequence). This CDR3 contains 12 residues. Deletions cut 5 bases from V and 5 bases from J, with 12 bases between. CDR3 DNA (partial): TGTGCCTGGTCAGGGGACCGGACTGAA. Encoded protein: CAWSGDRTE. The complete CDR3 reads CAWSGDRTEAFF.

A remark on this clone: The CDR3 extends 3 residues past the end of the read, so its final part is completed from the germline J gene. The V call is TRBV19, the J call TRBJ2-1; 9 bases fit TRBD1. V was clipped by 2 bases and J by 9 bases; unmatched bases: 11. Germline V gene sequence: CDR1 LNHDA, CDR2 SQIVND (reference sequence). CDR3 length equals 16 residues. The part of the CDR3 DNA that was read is TGTGCCAGTAGTATATCCACGGGACAGGGTTACGGTGAG. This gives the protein CASSISTGQGYGE. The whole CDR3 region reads CASSISTGQGYGEQFF.

CDR3 DNA, as far as it was read: TGTGCCAGCAGCCCACAGGGTCTCGGGGAG. It encodes CASSPQGLGE. The complete CDR3 reads CASSPQGLGELFF. V and J are TRBV7-9 and TRBJ2-2; weak D call: TRBD1 (6 bases). The CDR3 end is not reached by the read, which stops 3 residues before it; the germline J gene fills it in. The CDR3 is made up of 13 amino acids. Germline V gene data show CDR1 as SEHNR and CDR2 as FQNEAQ (reference sequence). Trimming left V 5 bases short and J 7 bases short, with 11 bases between.

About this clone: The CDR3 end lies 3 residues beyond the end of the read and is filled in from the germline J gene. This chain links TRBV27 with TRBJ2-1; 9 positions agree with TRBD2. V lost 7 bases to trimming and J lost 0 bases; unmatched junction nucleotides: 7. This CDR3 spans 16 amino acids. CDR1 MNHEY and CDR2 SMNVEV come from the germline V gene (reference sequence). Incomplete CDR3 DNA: TGTGCCAGCAACTTAGCGGGGGCCCTCTCCTACAATGAG. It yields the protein CASNLAGALSYNE. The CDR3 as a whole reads CASNLAGALSYNEQFF.

This chain's CDR3 is CASSLAGGLVTGELFF. The CDR3 bases that were read are TGCGCCAGCAGCTTGGCCGGGGGGCTGGTCACCGGGGAG. The V and J genes are TRBV5-1 and TRBJ2-2; D might be TRBD2 (7 bases). The CDR3 is cut off 3 residues early in the read; its end comes from the germline J gene. This CDR3 is 16 amino acids long. Trimming cost V 0 bases and J 4 bases, with 13 bases left between them. CDR1 and CDR2 from the germline V gene are SGHRS and YFSETQ.

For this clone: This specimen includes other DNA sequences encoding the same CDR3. The CDR3 region is CASSGGSSNQPQHF. The CDR3 DNA, read in part, is TGTGCCAGCAGTGGGGGCAGTAGCAATCAGCCC. The chain links TRBV2 to TRBJ1-5; D is possibly TRBD1 (5 bases). The read ends 3 residues early relative to the CDR3; the germline J gene fills the gap. Germline CDR1 and CDR2: SNHLY and FYNNEI. Trimming cost V 4 bases and J 0 bases, with 7 bases left between them. The CDR3 length is 14 residues. The full variable domain, in which reference TRBV2 and TRBJ1-5 provide the parts outside the CDR3, is EPEVTQTPSHQVTQMGQEVILRCVPISNHLYFYWYRQILGQKVEFLVSFYNNEISEKSEIFDDQFSVERPDGSNFTLKIRSTKLEDSAMYFCASSGGSSNQPQHFGDGTRLSIL.

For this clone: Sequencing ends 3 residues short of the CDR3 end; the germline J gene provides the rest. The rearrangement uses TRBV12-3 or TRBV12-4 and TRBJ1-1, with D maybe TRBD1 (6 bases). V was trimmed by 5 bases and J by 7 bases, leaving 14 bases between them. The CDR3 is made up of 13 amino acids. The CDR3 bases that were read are TGTGCCAGCAGTCTCAGGGGTATCGGTGAA. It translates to CASSLRGIGE. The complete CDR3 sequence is CASSLRGIGEAFF.

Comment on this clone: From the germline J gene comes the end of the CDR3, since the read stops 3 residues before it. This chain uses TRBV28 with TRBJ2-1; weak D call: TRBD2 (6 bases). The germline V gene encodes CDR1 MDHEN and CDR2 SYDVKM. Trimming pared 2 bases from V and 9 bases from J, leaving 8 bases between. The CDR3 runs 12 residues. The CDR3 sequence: CASSLAGSEQFF. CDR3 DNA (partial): TGTGCCAGCAGTTTAGCGGGGAGTGAG.

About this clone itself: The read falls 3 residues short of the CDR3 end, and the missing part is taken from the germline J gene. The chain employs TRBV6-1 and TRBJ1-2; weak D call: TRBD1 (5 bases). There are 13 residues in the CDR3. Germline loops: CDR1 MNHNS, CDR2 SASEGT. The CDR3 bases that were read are TGTGCCAGCAGTGGAGATAGTTGGACAGGC. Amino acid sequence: CASSGDSWTG. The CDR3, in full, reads CASSGDSWTGYTF.

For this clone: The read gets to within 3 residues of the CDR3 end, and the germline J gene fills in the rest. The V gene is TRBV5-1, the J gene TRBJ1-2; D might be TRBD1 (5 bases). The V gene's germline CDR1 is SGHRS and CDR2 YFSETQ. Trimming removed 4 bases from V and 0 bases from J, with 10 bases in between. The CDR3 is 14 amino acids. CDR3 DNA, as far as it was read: TGCGCCAGCAGCCCACTGACAGCTAACTATGGC. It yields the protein CASSPLTANYG. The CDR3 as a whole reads CASSPLTANYGYTF. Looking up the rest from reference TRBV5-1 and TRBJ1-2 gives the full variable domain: KAGVTQTPRYLIKTRGQQVTLSCSPISGHRSVSWYQQTPGQGLQFLFEYFSETQRNKGNFPGRFSGRQFSNSRSEMNVSTLELGDSALYLCASSPLTANYGYTFGSGTRLTVV.

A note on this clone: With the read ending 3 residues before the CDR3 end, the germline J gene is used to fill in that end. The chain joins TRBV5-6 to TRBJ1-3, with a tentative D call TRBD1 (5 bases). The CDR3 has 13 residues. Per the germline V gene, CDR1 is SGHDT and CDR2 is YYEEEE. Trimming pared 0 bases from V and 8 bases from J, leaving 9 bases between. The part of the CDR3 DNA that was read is TGTGCCAGCAGCTTGGGAGGGGAATACACC. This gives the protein CASSLGGEYT. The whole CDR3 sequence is CASSLGGEYTIYF.

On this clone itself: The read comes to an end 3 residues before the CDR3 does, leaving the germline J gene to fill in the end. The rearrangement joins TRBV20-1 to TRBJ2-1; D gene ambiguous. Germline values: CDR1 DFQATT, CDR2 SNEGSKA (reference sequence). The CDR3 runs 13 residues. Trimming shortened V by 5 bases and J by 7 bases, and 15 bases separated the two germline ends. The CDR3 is CSAETNLGNEQFF. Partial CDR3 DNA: TGCAGTGCTGAAACCAACCTCGGGAATGAG.

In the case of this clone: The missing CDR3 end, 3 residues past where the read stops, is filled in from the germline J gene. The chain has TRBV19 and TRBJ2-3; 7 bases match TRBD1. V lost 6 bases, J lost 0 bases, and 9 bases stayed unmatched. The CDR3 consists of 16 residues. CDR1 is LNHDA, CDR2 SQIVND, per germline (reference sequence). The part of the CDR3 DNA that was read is TGTGCCAGTAGACAGGCCACAGGGGCTAGCACAGATACG. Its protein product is CASRQATGASTDT. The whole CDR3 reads CASRQATGASTDTQYF.

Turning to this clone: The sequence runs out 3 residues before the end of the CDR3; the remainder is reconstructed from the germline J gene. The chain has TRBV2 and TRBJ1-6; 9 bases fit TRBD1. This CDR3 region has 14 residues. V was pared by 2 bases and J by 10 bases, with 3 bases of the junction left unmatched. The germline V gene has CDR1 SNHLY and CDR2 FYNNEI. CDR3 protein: CASSETGGRSPLHF. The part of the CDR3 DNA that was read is TGTGCCAGCAGTGAAACAGGGGGCAGGTCACCC.

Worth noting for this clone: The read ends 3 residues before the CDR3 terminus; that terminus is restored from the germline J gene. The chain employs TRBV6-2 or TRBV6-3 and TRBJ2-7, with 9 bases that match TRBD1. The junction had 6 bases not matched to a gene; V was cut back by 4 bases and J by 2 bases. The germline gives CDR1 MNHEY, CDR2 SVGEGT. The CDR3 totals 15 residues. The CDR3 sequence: CASSLGTGMPYEQYF. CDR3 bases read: TGTGCCAGCAGTTTGGGGACAGGGATGCCCTACGAG.

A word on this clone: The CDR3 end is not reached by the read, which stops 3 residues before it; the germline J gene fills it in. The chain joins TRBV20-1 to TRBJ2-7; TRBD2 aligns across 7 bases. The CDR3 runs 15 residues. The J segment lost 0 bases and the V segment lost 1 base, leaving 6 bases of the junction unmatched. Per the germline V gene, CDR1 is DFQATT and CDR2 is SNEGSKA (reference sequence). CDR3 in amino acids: CSARVPGGGSYEQYF. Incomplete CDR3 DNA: TGCAGTGCTAGAGTACCGGGGGGTGGCTCCTACGAG.

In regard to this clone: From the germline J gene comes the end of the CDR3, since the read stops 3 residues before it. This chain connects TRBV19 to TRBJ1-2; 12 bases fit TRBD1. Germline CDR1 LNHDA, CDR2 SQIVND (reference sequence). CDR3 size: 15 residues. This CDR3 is CASSIEGTGGVGYTF. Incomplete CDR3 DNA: TGTGCCAGTAGTATAGAGGGGACAGGGGGCGTCGGC.

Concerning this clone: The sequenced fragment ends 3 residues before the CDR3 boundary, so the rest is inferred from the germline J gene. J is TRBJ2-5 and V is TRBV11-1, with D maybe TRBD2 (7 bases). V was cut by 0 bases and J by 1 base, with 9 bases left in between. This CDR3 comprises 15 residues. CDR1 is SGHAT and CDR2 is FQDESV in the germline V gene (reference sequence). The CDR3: CASSLAGGPQETQYF. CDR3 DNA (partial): TGTGCCAGCAGCTTAGCGGGGGGGCCCCAAGAGACC.

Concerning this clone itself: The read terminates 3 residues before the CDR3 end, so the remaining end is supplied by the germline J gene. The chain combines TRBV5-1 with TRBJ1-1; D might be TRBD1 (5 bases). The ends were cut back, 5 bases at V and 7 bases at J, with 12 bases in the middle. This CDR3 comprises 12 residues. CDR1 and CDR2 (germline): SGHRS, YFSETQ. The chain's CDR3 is CASRGRQFEAFF. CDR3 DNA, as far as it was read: TGCGCCAGCAGAGGCCGACAGTTTGAA.

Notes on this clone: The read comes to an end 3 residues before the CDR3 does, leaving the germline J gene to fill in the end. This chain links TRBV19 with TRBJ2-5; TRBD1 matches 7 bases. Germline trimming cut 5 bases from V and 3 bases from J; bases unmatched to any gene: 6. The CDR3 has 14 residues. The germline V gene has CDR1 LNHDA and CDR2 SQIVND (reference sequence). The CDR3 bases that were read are TGTGCCAGTAGTCTAGGGGGCAGTGAAGAGACC. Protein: CASSLGGSEET. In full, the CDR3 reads CASSLGGSEETQYF.

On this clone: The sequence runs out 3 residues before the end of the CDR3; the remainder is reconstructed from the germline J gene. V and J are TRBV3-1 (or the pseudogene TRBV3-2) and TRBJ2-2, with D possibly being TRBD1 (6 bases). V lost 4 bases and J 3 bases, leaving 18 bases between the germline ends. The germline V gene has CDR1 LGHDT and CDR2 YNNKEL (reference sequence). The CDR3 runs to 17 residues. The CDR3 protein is CASSLGWGLEYTGELFF. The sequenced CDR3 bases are TGTGCCAGCAGCCTCGGATGGGGGCTGGAATACACCGGGGAG.

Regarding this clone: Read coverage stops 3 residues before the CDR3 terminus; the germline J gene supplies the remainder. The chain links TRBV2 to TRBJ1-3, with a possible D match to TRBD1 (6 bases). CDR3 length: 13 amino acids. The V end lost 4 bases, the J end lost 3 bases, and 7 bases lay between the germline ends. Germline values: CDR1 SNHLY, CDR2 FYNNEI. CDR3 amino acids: CASSAGDGNTIYF. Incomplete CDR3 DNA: TGTGCCAGCAGTGCAGGGGATGGAAACACC.

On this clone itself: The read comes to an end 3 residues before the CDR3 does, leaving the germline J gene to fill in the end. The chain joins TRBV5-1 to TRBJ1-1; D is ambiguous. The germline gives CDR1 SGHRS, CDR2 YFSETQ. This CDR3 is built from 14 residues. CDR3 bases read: TGCGCCAGCACCCCCCGCGGCATTCACGATGGA. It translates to CASTPRGIHDG. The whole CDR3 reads CASTPRGIHDGAFF.

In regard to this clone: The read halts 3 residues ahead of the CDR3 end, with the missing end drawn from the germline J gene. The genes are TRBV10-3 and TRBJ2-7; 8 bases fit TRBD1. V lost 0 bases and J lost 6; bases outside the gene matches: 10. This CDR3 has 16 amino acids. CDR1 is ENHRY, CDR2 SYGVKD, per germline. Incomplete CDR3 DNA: TGTGCCATCAGTGAGTCGATTGTGTCAGGGGGCTTCGAG. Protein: CAISESIVSGGFE. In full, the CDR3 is CAISESIVSGGFEQYF.

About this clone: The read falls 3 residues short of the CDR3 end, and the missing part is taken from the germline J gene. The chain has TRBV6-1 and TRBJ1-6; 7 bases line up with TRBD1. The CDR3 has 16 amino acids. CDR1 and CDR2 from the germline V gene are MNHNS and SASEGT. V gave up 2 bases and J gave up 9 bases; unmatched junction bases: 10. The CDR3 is CASSEQWEQGRSPLHF. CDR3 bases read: TGTGCCAGCAGTGAACAGTGGGAACAGGGGCGTTCACCC.